These 21 T cell receptor beta chains share one sample of origin, sequenced in a study of siplizumab effects on memory and regulatory T cells. Measured with immunoSEQ multiplex PCR; TCRdb has only the in-frame clones, and not every one. This table holds approximately 100,000 clones, 80% to 95% found once. Specimen: non-Treg CD4+ T cells sorted from blood. The source is a human donor in good health.

CDR3 nucleotide sequence: TGTGCCAGCAGTGAATCGGGTGGCTATCAGCCCCAGCATTTT. It yields the protein CASSESGGYQPQHF. This rearrangement joins TRBV6-5 to TRBJ1-5; D is ambiguous. Germline V gene data show CDR1 as MNHEY and CDR2 as SVGAGI. Trimming shortened V by 5 bases and J by 5 bases, and 13 bases separated the two germline ends. The CDR3 has 14 amino acids.

The chain joins TRBV6-6 to TRBJ1-1, with D unclear. With 2 bases removed from V and 9 bases from J, the gap between germline ends came to 10 bases. Germline CDR1 and CDR2: MNHNY and SVGAGI (reference sequence). This CDR3 has 12 amino acids. The CDR3 is CASSYAAMKAFF. The CDR3, as DNA: TGTGCCAGCAGTTACGCAGCCATGAAAGCTTTCTTT.

V gene TRBV7-3 combines with J gene TRBJ2-3; 8 bases are a match to TRBD2. The CDR3 sequence is 16 residues long. V shed 1 base, J shed 4 bases, and the junction held 7 bases outside the gene matches. Germline V gene lookup returns CDR1 SGHTA and CDR2 FQGTGA. The DNA of the CDR3 is TGTGCCAGCAGCTTAATAGGCGGGGGGACTCCAGATACGCAGTATTTT. This sequence encodes CASSLIGGGTPDTQYF.

The V gene is TRBV4-3, the J gene TRBJ1-1, with no clear D. The V and J ends lost 6 bases and 5 bases respectively, with 13 bases between them. CDR3 size: 13 residues. Germline CDR1 LGHNA, CDR2 YSLEER. Here the CDR3 DNA reads TGCGCCAGCAGGGAGAGGACCCGTACTGAAGCTTTCTTT. Its translation is CASRERTRTEAFF.

The chain joins TRBV7-6 to TRBJ2-5; perhaps TRBD2 as D (6 bases). This CDR3 spans 13 amino acids. CDR1 is SGHVS and CDR2 is FNYEAQ in the germline V gene. V was clipped by 5 bases and J by 1 base, with 8 bases between them. The CDR3 bases are TGTGCCAGCAGCCCGGGACTCCAAGAGACCCAGTACTTC. It encodes CASSPGLQETQYF.

V is TRBV27 and J is TRBJ2-5, with 8 bases lining up with TRBD2. Germline CDR1 MNHEY, CDR2 SMNVEV (reference sequence). The V and J ends lost 3 bases and 4 bases, in that order; junction bases with no gene match: 4. The CDR3 is 14 amino acids. CDR3 residues: CASSLAGGLETQYF. The CDR3 region has the DNA TGTGCCAGCAGTTTGGCGGGGGGTCTAGAGACCCAGTACTTC.

This chain links TRBV5-4 with TRBJ2-7, with 7 bases lining up with TRBD2. The germline gives CDR1 SGHNT, CDR2 YYREEE (reference sequence). V lost 3 bases to trimming and J lost 6 bases; unmatched junction nucleotides: 9. This CDR3 has 14 amino acids. CDR3 region: CASSSAGEAGEQYF. In DNA, the CDR3 is TGTGCCAGCAGCTCTGCGGGGGAGGCGGGCGAGCAGTACTTC.

Here the CDR3 DNA reads TGTGCCAGCAGTTACCTGGGACAGGGTAATTCACCCCTCCACTTT. Protein: CASSYLGQGNSPLHF. This chain connects TRBV6-5 to TRBJ1-6, with 9 bases identical to TRBD1. The CDR3 is 15 residues long. Germline lookup yields CDR1 MNHEY and CDR2 SVGAGI. The junction had 2 bases not matched to a gene; V was cut back by 2 bases and J by 6 bases.

The sample holds one count of this clone. This rearrangement joins TRBV19 to TRBJ2-7, with D possibly matching TRBD1 (5 bases). V was shortened by 1 base and J by 6 bases, with 16 bases between the two germline ends. The CDR3 runs 15 residues. Germline loops: CDR1 LNHDA, CDR2 SQIVND (reference sequence). CDR3 nucleotides: TGTGCCAGTAGTATAGCGGGCAGGGAATCAGTCGAGCAGTACTTC. Its translation is CASSIAGRESVEQYF.

The J gene is TRBJ2-7, the V gene TRBV21-1; TRBD2 is the table's D call, not checked against the DNA. TRBV21-1 is annotated as a pseudogene. This CDR3 region has 15 residues. For the CDR3, the DNA is TGTGCCAGCAGCAAAGAGATGTCAGCCGGGGGCGAGCAGTACTTC. This codes for CASSKEMSAGGEQYF.

The chain couples TRBV7-2 to TRBJ2-1, with D possibly TRBD2 on 5 matching bases. Germline CDR1 is SGHTA and CDR2 is FQGNSA. V dropped 1 base and J dropped 6 bases, with 13 bases sitting between them. The CDR3 is 15 residues long. DNA for the CDR3: TGTGCCAGCAGCTTAGTCGGGTCGGAGGTCAATGAGCAGTTCTTC. Protein sequence: CASSLVGSEVNEQFF.

V usage is TRBV7-2 and J usage is TRBJ1-2; D gene uncertain. The germline V gene encodes CDR1 SGHTA and CDR2 FQGNSA. Trimming left V 0 bases short and J 3 bases short, with 8 bases between. The CDR3 totals 14 residues. In nucleotides, the CDR3 is TGTGCCAGCAGCTTAGCGGACGGGGACTATGGCTACACCTTC. It translates to CASSLADGDYGYTF. Using reference TRBV7-2 and TRBJ1-2 for the parts outside the CDR3, the full variable domain is GAGVSQSPSNKVTEKGKDVELRCDPISGHTALYWYRQSLGQGLEFLIYFQGNSAPDKSGLPSDRFSAERTGGSVSTLTIQRTQQEDSAVYLCASSLADGDYGYTFGSGTRLTVV.

This clone was observed a single time. This rearrangement joins TRBV19 to TRBJ2-3; no clear D gene. V lost 8 bases, J lost 3 bases, and 15 bases lay in between. The CDR3 runs 14 residues. CDR1 is LNHDA and CDR2 is SQIVND in the germline V gene (reference sequence). CDR3 DNA sequence: TGTGCCAGTTCCTCTTTTACAGTAACAGATACGCAGTATTTT. Its protein is CASSSFTVTDTQYF.

The chain employs TRBV19 and TRBJ2-6, with D perhaps matching TRBD1 (5 bases). V gave up 2 bases and J gave up 4 bases, with 15 bases separating them. CDR1 LNHDA and CDR2 SQIVND come from the germline V gene (reference sequence). CDR3 length: 17 amino acids. CDR3 coding DNA: TGTGCCAGTAGTATAACTGGCCAGGGATACGGGGCCAACGTCCTGACTTTC. It specifies CASSITGQGYGANVLTF.

The chain recombines TRBV10-3 with TRBJ1-5, with a tentative D call TRBD1 (5 bases). The CDR3 has 15 amino acids. Germline CDR1 and CDR2: ENHRY and SYGVKD. Trimming cost V 0 bases and J 3 bases, with 9 bases left between them. In DNA form, the CDR3 reads TGTGCCATCAGTGAGTCGACGGGACTCAATCAGCCCCAGCATTTT. It specifies CAISESTGLNQPQHF.

Here the CDR3 DNA reads TGTGCCAGCAGCTTGGAACGGACCGGGGAGCTGTTTTTT. Translation gives CASSLERTGELFF. The chain combines TRBV5-6 with TRBJ2-2; D is unresolved. CDR1 SGHDT and CDR2 YYEEEE come from the germline V gene. The CDR3 sequence is 13 residues long. Trimming took off 0 bases at V and 5 bases at J, with 5 bases between the two ends. Full variable domain (remainder filled in from reference TRBV5-6 and TRBJ2-2): DAGVTQSPTHLIKTRGQQVTLRCSPKSGHDTVSWYQQALGQGPQFIFQYYEEEERQRGNFPDRFSGHQFPNYSSELNVNALLLGDSALYLCASSLERTGELFFGEGSRLTVL.

This clone has more than one count but fewer than ten. This chain links TRBV12-5 with TRBJ2-2; TRBD1 matches 9 bases. Germline CDR1 and CDR2: LGHNT and FRNRAP. The junction had 5 bases not matched to a gene; V was cut back by 4 bases and J by 5 bases. CDR3 size: 15 residues. CDR3 sequence reads: CASGSGQGSTGELFF. The DNA for the CDR3 is TGTGCTAGTGGTTCGGGACAGGGATCAACCGGGGAGCTGTTTTTT.

A note on this clone: In the same sample, other DNA sequences code for this CDR3. The chain carries TRBV6-5 and TRBJ2-3; D not resolved. Germline V gives CDR1 MNHEY, CDR2 SVGAGI. CDR3 length: 12 amino acids. Trimming shortened V by 6 bases and J by 0 bases, and 4 bases separated the two germline ends. The CDR3 region has the DNA TGTGCCAGCAGAACTAGCACAGATACGCAGTATTTT. Its protein is CASRTSTDTQYF.

This clone was counted once. CDR3 amino acids: CASSLSGLPNTEAFF. CDR3 DNA: TGTGCCAGCAGCCTATCGGGACTCCCGAACACTGAAGCTTTCTTT. J is TRBJ1-1 and V is TRBV6-4; weak D call: TRBD1 (5 bases). Trimming shortened V by 6 bases and J by 1 base, and 15 bases separated the two germline ends. This CDR3 is built from 15 residues. Germline V CDR1 and CDR2: MRHNA, SNTAGT.

Notes on this clone: Within the sample, other DNA sequences also encode this same CDR3. The chain employs TRBV27 and TRBJ1-2, with 8 bases fitting TRBD1. V shed 4 bases, J shed 8 bases, and the junction held 3 bases outside the gene matches. Germline CDR1 is MNHEY and CDR2 is SMNVEV (reference sequence). The CDR3 totals 12 residues. CDR3 in amino acids: CASSSTGEGYTF. For the CDR3, the DNA is TGTGCCAGCAGTTCGACAGGGGAAGGCTACACCTTC.

The gene calls are TRBV28 and TRBJ1-4; tentatively, D is TRBD1 (6 bases). This CDR3 region has 14 residues. Germline loops: CDR1 MDHEN, CDR2 SYDVKM. Trimming took off 4 bases at V and 8 bases at J, with 14 bases between the two ends. The CDR3 loop reads CASSWAGVKEKLFF. The CDR3 DNA reads TGTGCCAGCAGTTGGGCAGGGGTGAAGGAAAAACTGTTTTTT.